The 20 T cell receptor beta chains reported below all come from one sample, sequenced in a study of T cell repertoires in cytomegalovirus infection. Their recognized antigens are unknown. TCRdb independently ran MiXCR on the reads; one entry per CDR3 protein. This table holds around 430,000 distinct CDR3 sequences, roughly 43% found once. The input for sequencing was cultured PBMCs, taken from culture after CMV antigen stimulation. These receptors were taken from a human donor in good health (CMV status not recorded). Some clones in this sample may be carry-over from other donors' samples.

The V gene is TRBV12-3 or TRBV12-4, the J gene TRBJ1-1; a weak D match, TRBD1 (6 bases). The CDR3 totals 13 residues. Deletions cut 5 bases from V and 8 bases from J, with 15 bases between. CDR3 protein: CASSTSLDREAFF. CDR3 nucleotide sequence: TGTGCCAGCAGTACCTCACTCGACAGGGAAGCTTTCTTT.

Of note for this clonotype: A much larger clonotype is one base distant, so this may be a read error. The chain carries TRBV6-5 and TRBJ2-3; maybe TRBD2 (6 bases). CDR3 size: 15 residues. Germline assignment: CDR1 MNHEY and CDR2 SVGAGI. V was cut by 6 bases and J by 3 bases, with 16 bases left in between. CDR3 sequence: CASSPSAGRTDTQYF. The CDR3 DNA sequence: TGTGCCAGCAGCCCCAGCGCGGGGAGAACAGATACGCAGTATTTT.

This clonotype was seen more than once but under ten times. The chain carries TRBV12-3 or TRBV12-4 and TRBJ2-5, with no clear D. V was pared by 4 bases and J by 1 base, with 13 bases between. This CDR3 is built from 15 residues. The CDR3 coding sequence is TGTGCCAGCAGTTACCTCCAGGTTTCCCAAGAGACCCAGTACTTC. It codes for CASSYLQVSQETQYF.

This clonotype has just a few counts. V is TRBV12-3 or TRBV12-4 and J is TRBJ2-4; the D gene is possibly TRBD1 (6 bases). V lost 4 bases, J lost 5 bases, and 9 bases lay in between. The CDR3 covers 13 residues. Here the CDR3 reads CASSWAGENIQYF. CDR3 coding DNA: TGTGCCAGCAGTTGGGCAGGGGAAAACATTCAGTACTTC.

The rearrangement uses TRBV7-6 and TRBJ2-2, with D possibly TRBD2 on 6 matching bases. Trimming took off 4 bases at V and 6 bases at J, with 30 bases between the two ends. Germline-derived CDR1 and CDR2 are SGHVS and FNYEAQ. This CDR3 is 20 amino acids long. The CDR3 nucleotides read TGTGCCAGCAGCTCCCCAGGGTGGGGGGAGGCCACTCGGAATCCCGGGGAGCTGTTTTTT. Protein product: CASSSPGWGEATRNPGELFF.

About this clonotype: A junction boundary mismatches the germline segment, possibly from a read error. The CDR3 DNA reads TGTGCCAGCGGCTTAGCAGGGGTGACAGAGGGCACTGAAGCTTTCTTT. As protein: CASGLAGVTEGTEAFF. J is TRBJ1-1 and V is TRBV7-9, with a weak D call TRBD1 (6 bases). Germline values: CDR1 SEHNR, CDR2 FQNEAQ (reference sequence). The CDR3 extends over 16 amino acids.

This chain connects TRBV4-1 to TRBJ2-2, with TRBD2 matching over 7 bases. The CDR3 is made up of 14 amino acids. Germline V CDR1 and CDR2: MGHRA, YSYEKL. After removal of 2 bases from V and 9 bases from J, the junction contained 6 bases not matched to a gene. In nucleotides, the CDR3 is TGCGCCAGCAGCCAACCGGGGGGTTCACGGGAGCTGTTTTTT. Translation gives CASSQPGGSRELFF.

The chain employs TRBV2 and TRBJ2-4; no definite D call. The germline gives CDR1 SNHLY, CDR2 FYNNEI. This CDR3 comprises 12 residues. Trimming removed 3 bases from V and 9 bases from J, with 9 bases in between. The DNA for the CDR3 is TGTGCCAGCAGTGACCCCCGGACCATTCAGTACTTC. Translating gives CASSDPRTIQYF. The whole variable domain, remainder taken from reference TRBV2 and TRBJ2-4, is EPEVTQTPSHQVTQMGQEVILRCVPISNHLYFYWYRQILGQKVEFLVSFYNNEISEKSEIFDDQFSVERPDGSNFTLKIRSTKLEDSAMYFCASSDPRTIQYFGAGTRLSVL.

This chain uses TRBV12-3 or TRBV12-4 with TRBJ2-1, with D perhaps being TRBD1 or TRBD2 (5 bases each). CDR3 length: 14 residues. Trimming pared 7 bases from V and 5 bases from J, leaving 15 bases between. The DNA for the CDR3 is TGTGCCAGCACTTTGGGGGAGAATAACAATGAGCAGTTCTTC. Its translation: CASTLGENNNEQFF.

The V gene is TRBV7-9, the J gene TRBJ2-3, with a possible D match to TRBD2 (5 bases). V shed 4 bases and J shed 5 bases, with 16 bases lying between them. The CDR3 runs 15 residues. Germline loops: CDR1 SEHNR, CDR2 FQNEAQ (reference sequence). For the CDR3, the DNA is TGTGCCAGCAGCTCAGGCCTGGACTTTGGAGATACGCAGTATTTT. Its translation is CASSSGLDFGDTQYF.

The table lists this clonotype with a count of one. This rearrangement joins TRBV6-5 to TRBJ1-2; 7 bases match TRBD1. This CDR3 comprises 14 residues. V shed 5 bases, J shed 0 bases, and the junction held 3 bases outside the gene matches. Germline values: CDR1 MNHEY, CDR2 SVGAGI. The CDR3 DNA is TGTGCCAGCAGTCCAGGGGGGCCTAACTATGGCTACACCTTC. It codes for CASSPGGPNYGYTF.

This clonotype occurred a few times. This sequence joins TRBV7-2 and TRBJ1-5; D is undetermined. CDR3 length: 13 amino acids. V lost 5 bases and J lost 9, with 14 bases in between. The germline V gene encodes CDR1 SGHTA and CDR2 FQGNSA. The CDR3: CASSAYSPLPQHF. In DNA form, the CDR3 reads TGTGCCAGCAGCGCCTATAGTCCTCTGCCCCAGCATTTT.

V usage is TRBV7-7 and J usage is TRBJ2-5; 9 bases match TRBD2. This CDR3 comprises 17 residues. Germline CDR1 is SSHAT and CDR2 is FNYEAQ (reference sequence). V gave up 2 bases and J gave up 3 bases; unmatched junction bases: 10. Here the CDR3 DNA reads TGTGCCAGCAGCTTACGGGCAGCGGGGGGACCCAAAGAGACCCAGTACTTC. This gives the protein CASSLRAAGGPKETQYF.

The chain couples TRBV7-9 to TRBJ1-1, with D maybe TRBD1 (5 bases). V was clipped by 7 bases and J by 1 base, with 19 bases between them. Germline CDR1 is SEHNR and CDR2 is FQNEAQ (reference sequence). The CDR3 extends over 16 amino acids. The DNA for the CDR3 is TGTGCCAGCATCGATACCAAGAGGGGAGCGAACACTGAAGCTTTCTTT. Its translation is CASIDTKRGANTEAFF.

CDR3 sequence: CASSLGGQVKGTQYF. The CDR3 bases are TGTGCCAGCAGCTTAGGGGGACAGGTTAAGGGGACCCAGTACTTC. This chain connects TRBV11-2 to TRBJ2-5; 8 positions agree with TRBD1. Germline CDR1 SGHAT, CDR2 FQNNGV. The CDR3 extends over 15 amino acids. V was pared by 1 base and J by 7 bases, with 8 bases of the junction left unmatched.

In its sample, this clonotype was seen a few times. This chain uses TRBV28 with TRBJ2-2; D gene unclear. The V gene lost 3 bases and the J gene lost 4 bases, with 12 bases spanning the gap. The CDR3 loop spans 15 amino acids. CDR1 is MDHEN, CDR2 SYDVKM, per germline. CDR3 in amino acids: CASSLSGGGTGELFF. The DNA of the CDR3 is TGTGCCAGCAGTTTGAGTGGCGGTGGCACCGGGGAGCTGTTTTTT.

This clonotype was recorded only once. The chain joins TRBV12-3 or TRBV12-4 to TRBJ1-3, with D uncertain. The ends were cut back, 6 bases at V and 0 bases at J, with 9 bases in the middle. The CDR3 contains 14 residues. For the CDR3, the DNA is TGTGCCAGCAGGACGGAGAGCTCTGGAAACACCATATATTTT. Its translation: CASRTESSGNTIYF.

The CDR3 reads CASSRFRAGARTDTQYF. CDR3 sequence (DNA): TGTGCCAGCAGCAGATTCCGAGCGGGGGCCCGCACAGATACGCAGTATTTT. V usage is TRBV7-8 and J usage is TRBJ2-3; the match to TRBD2 covers 8 bases. The CDR3 covers 17 residues. Germline lookup yields CDR1 SGHVS and CDR2 FQNEAQ. With 5 bases clipped from V and 1 base from J, the junction kept 11 bases outside the gene matches.

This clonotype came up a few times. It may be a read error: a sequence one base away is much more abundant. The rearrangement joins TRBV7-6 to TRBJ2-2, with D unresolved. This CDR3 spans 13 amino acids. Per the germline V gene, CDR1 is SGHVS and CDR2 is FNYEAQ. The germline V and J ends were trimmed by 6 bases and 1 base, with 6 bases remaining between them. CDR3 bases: TGTGCCAGCAGTTTCGAGAACACCGGGGAGCTGTTTTTT. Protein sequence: CASSFENTGELFF. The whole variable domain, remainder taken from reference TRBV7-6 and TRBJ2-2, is GAGVSQSPRYKVTKRGQDVALRCDPISGHVSLYWYRQALGQGPEFLTYFNYEAQQDKSGLPNDRFSAERPEGSISTLTIQRTEQRDSAMYRCASSFENTGELFFGEGSRLTVL.

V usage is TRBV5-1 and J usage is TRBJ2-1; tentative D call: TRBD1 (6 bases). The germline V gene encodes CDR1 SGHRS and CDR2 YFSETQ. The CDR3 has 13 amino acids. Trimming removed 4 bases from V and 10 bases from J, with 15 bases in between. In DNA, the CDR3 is TGCGCCAGCAGCACCTACAGGGCCGGAGAGCAGTTCTTC. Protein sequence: CASSTYRAGEQFF.